This T cell receptor beta chain was captured by sequencing in a study of PD-1 blockade in mismatch repair-deficient tumors. Germline assignment: CDR1 MNHNS and CDR2 SASEGT. V dropped 6 bases and J dropped 6 bases, with 19 bases sitting between them. This CDR3 is 15 amino acids long. TCR sequencing covered a few patients who responded to pembrolizumab. Here immunoSEQ multiplex PCR was the method, and the copy in TCRdb shows in-frame clones only, minus some. The sample lists about 51,000 clones, roughly 78% seen once, with about 3.1% in the top ten. This chain uses TRBV6-1 with TRBJ2-3; perhaps TRBD1 as D (5 bases). This specimen was peripheral blood, taken 4 weeks after starting pembrolizumab. This clonotype was sampled from an adult with mismatch repair-deficient cancer. CDR3 sequence (DNA): TGTGCCAGCAGCTCACAGGCTCCTAGGTCGGATACGCAGTATTTT. Its translation: CASSSQAPRSDTQYF.